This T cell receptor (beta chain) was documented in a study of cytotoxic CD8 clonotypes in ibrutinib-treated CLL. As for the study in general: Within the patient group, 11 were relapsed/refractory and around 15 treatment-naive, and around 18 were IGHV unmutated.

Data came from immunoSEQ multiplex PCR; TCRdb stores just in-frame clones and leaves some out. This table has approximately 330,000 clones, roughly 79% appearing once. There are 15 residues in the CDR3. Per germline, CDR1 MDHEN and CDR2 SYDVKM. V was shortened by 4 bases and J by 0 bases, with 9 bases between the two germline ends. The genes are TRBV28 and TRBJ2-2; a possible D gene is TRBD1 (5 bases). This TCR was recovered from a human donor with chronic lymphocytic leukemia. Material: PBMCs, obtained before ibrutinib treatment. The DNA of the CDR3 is TGTGCCAGCAGTTACAGGCGCACGAACACCGGGGAGCTGTTTTTT. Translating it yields CASSYRRTNTGELFF.